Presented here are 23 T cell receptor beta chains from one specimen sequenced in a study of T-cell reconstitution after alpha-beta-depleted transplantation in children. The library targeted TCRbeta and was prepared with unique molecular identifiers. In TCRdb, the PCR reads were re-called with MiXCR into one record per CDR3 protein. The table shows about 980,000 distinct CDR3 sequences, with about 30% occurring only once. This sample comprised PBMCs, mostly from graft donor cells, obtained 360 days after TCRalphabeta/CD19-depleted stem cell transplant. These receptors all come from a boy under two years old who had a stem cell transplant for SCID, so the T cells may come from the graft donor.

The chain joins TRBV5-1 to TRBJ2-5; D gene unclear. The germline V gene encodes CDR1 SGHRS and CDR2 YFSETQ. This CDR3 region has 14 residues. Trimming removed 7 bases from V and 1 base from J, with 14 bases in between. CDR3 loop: CASHRLGPQETQYF. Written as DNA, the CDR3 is TGCGCCAGCCACCGCCTAGGACCCCAAGAGACCCAGTACTTC. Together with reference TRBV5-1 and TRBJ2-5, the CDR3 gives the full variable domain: KAGVTQTPRYLIKTRGQQVTLSCSPISGHRSVSWYQQTPGQGLQFLFEYFSETQRNKGNFPGRFSGRQFSNSRSEMNVSTLELGDSALYLCASHRLGPQETQYFGPGTRLLVL.

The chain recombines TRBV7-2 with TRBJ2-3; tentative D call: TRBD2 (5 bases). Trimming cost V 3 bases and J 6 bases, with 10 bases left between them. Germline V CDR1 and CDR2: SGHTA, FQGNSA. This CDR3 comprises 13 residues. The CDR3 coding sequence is TGTGCCAGCAGCTTTGGGCCGGGGGATACGCAGTATTTT. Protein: CASSFGPGDTQYF.

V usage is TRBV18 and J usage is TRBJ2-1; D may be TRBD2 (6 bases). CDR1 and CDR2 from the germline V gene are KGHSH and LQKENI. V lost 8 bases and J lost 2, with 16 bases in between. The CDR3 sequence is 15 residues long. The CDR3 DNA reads TGTGCCAGCCGCGGGACGGTGCATACCTACAATGAGCAGTTCTTC. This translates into CASRGTVHTYNEQFF.

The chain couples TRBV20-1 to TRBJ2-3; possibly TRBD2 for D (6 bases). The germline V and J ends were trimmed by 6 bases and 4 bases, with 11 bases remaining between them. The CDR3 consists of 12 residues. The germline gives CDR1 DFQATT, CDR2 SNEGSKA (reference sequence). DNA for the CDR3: TGCAGTGCGGCTAGCGAGGCAGATACGCAGTATTTT. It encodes CSAASEADTQYF.

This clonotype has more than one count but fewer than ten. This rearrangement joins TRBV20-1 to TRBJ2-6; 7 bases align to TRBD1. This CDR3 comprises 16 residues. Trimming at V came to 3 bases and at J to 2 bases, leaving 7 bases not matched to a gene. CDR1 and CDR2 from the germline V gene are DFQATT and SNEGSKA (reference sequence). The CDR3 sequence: CSARVPTGAGANVLTF. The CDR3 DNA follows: TGCAGTGCTAGGGTCCCCACAGGGGCTGGGGCCAACGTCCTGACTTTC.

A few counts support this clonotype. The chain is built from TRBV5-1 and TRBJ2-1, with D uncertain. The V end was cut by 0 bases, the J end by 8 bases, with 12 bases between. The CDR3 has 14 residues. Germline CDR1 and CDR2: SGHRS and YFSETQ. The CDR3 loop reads CASSLGRFLDEQFF. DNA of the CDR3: TGCGCCAGCAGCTTGGGACGGTTTCTGGATGAGCAGTTCTTC.

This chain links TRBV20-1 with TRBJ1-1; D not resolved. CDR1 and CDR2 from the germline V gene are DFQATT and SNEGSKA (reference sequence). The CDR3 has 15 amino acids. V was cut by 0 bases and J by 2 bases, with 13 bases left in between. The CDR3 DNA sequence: TGCAGTGCTAGAGAGAAGGAGGATCGAAACACTGAAGCTTTCTTT. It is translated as CSAREKEDRNTEAFF.

CDR3 DNA sequence: TGCGCCAGCAGCTTGGGCGGACAGGGGAAGGGGGCTTTCTTT. Its translation is CASSLGGQGKGAFF. The V gene is TRBV5-1, the J gene TRBJ1-1; TRBD1 matches 9 bases. CDR1 is SGHRS and CDR2 is YFSETQ in the germline V gene. The CDR3 is 14 residues long. Trimming took 0 bases from V and 11 from J; bases not matched to a gene: 8.

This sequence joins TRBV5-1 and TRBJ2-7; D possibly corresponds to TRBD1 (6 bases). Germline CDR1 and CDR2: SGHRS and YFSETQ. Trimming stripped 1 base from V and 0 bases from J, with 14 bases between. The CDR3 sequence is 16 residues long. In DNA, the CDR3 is TGCGCCAGCAGCTTGTCAGCCTTGGACAGCTCCTACGAGCAGTACTTC. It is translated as CASSLSALDSSYEQYF.

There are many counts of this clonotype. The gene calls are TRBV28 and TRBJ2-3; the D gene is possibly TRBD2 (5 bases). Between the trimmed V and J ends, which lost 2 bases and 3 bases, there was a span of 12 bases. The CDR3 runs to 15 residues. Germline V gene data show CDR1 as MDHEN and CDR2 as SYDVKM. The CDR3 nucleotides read TGTGCCAGCAGTTTAGGGCTAGCTGCGACAGATACGCAGTATTTT. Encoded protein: CASSLGLAATDTQYF.

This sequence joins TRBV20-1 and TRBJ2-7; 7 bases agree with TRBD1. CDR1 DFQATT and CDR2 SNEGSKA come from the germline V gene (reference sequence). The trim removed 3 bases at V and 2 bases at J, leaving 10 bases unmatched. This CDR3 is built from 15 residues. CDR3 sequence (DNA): TGCAGTGCTAGGTTCGACAGGGACGCCCCCTACGAGCAGTACTTC. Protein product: CSARFDRDAPYEQYF.

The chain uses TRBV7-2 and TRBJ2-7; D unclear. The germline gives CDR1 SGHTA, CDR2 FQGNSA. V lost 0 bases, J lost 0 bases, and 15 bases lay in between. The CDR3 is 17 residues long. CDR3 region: CASSLAPGSGGSYEQYF. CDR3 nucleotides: TGTGCCAGCAGCTTAGCCCCTGGCTCCGGCGGCTCCTACGAGCAGTACTTC. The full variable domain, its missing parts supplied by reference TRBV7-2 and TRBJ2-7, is GAGVSQSPSNKVTEKGKDVELRCDPISGHTALYWYRQSLGQGLEFLIYFQGNSAPDKSGLPSDRFSAERTGGSVSTLTIQRTQQEDSAVYLCASSLAPGSGGSYEQYFGPGTRLTVT.

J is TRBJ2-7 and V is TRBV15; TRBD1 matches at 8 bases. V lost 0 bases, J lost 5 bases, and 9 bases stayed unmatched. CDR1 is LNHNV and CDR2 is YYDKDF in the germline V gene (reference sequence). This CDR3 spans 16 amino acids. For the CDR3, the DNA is TGTGCCACCAGCAGAGACAAGACAGGGGTGTTCCACGAGCAGTACTTC. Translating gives CATSRDKTGVFHEQYF. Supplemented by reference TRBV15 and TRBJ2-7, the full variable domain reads DAMVIQNPRYQVTQFGKPVTLSCSQTLNHNVMYWYQQKSSQAPKLLFHYYDKDFNNEADTPDNFQSRRPNTSFCFLDIRSPGLGDTAMYLCATSRDKTGVFHEQYFGPGTRLTVT.

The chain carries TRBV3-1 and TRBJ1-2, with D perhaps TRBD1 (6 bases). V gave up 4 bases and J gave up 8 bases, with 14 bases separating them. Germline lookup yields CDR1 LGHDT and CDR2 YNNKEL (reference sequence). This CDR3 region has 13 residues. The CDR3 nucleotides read TGTGCCAGCAGCCCTACTTCAGGGGTGGGCTACACCTTC. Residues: CASSPTSGVGYTF.

CDR3 region: CASTLKSGRGEQYF. For the CDR3, the DNA is TGTGCCAGCACCTTGAAATCAGGTCGGGGAGAGCAGTACTTC. The V gene is TRBV28, the J gene TRBJ2-7, with D maybe TRBD2 (5 bases). The germline gives CDR1 MDHEN, CDR2 SYDVKM. The CDR3 spans 14 residues. The V end lost 7 bases, the J end lost 7 bases, and 20 bases lay between the germline ends.

The CDR3 reads CASSQDPGVAGASDTQYF. The CDR3 coding sequence is TGTGCCAGCAGCCAAGATCCCGGGGTAGCGGGGGCTTCAGATACGCAGTATTTT. The J gene is TRBJ2-3, the V gene TRBV4-2, with 9 bases identical to TRBD2. CDR3 length: 18 amino acids. Germline-derived CDR1 and CDR2 are LGHNA and YNFKEQ. The ends lost 0 bases at V and 4 bases at J; junction bases unmatched: 11.

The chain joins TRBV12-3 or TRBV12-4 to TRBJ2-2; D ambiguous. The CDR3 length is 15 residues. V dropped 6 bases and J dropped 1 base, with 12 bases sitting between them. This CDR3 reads CASRPYLKNTGELFF. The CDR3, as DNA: TGTGCCAGCAGACCGTACTTGAAGAACACCGGGGAGCTGTTTTTT.

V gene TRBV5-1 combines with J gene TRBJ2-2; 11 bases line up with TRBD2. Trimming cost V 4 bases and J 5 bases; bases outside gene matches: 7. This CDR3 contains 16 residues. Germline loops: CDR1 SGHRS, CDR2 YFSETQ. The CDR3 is CASSGELAGATGELFF. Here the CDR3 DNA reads TGCGCCAGCAGCGGAGAACTAGCGGGGGCGACCGGGGAGCTGTTTTTT.

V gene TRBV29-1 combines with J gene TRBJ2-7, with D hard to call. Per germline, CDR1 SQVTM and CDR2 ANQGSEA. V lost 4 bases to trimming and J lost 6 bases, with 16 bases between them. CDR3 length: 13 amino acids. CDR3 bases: TGCAGCGTTGTATCAGGCCTCCTCGGCGAGCAGTACTTC. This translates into CSVVSGLLGEQYF.

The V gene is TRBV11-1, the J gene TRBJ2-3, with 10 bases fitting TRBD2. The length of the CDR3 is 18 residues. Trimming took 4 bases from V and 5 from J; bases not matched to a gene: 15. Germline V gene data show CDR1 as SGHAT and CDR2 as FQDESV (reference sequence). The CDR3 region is CASSSEGAQRGGRDTQYF. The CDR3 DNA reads TGTGCCAGCAGCTCGGAGGGCGCTCAGCGGGGGGGCCGAGATACGCAGTATTTT.

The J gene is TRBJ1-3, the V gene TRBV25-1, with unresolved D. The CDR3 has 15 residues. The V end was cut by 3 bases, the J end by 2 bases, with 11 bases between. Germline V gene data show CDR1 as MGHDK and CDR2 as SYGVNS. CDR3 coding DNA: TGTGCCAGCAGTGAGGGGAGTGTCACTGGAAACACCATATATTTT. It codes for CASSEGSVTGNTIYF.

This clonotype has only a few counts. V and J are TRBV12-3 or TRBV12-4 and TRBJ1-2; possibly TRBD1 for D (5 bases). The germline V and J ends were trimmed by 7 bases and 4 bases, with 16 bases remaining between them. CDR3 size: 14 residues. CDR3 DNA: TGTGCCAGCAAGATAGGGGCAGGCCTCTATGGCTACACCTTC. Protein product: CASKIGAGLYGYTF.

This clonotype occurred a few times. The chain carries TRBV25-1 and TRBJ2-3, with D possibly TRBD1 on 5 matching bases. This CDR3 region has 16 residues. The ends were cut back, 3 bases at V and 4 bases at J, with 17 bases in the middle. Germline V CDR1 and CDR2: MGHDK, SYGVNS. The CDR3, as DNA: TGTGCCAGCAGTGACTCCCAGAAGGGGCGTTCAGATACGCAGTATTTT. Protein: CASSDSQKGRSDTQYF.